What follows is one T cell receptor (beta chain) and its context. This clone is medium-sized (0.01 to 0.1%) in terms of sample share. The clone's antigen remains unknown. The read is 3 residues too short to cover the CDR3 end, so that end is filled in from the germline J gene. Standard criteria, namely reduction of serum IgG, IgA and/or IgM below the normal range together with specific antibody deficiency, were applied for the diagnosis of CVID. There were 40 to 50 subjects in the CVID group (roughly 30 male and roughly 15 female), ranging in age from roughly 9 to 65 years, with a mean age of roughly 40. Most of the CVID patients and most of the healthy controls were of Caucasian heritage. At the time of study participation, every CVID subject had been on replacement immunoglobulin therapy for at least one year. At blood collection, none of the CVID subjects was ill or on immunomodulatory or immunosuppressive medication. Heparinized peripheral whole blood samples of about 5 to 9 ml were collected from each donor. Genomic DNA from adults with common variable immune deficiency (CVID) and from healthy adult controls was used for sequencing of TCRbeta CDR3 repertoires. To isolate peripheral blood mononuclear cells, diluted blood was subjected to density centrifugation over Hypaque 1077 or Ficoll-Paque. Genomic DNA was obtained from unsorted mononuclear cells using either Qiagen column purification or a centrifugation-based method.

For sequencing, equivalent amounts of genomic DNA were input from CVID and control samples. For every sample, a 60 bp segment covering the rearranged TCRbeta CDR3 region was amplified and then sequenced. The immunoSEQ assay, a bias-corrected multiplex PCR with high-throughput sequencing, was employed for TCRbeta amplification. The original methods were these. Each unique nucleotide sequence was treated as a clone and annotated with V, D and J genes, copy number and frequency. Sequences were labeled productive if in frame, and non-productive if out of frame or containing stop codons. Clonality was calculated from Shannon's entropy as previously described. The predicted amino acid sequences of productive clones were used to derive the mean CDR3 Kyte-Doolittle hydropathy. Using the R hclust function, scaled V gene usage was clustered hierarchically with Manhattan distance and complete linkage. Sharing of clones by CDR3 amino acid sequence was evaluated by resampling 12 repertoires per group over 100 rounds. The repertoires were searched for about 70 published EBV-specific and approximately 240 published CMV-specific TCRbeta sequences. After two CVID samples that produced fewer than 10,000 sequences were dropped from the analysis, around 40 CVID repertoires remained. TCRdb limited this immuneACCESS table to in-frame rearrangements with V and J called. A share of clones is missing; checked studies link under half to unresolved V genes, and the rest is unexplained. V and J calls and clone size come straight from that table; D and trimming were deduced from the DNA. This sample contains 11,000 to 15,000 clones, none of which is a singleton. More than 7.5% of the sample is taken by the ten largest.

Trimming leaves V shorter by 1 base and J shorter by 1 base, with the junction holding 9 bases beyond the gene matches. From the germline V gene (reference sequence), CDR1 is DFQATT and CDR2 is SNEGSKA. Spanning cysteine to phenylalanine, the CDR3 consists of 17 amino acids. The DNA covers only part of the CDR3, 42 bases in frame from base 1. The data were taken from a study of T cell clonality in common variable immunodeficiency (dated by TCRdb to between 2014 and 2017). What the authors observed across the whole study: Patient heterogeneity within the CVID cohort put limits on correlating repertoire features with clinical complications. Fewer TCRbeta clones were shared among CVID subjects than among healthy controls (p < 0.0001). Despite equal DNA input, controls averaged about 81,820 unique sequences per sample versus about 32,000 in CVID samples. TCRbeta clonality was higher in CVID subjects than in healthy controls (t-test p = 0.018), and the increase was most characteristic of about a third of subjects. Reportedly, TCRbeta sequences from CVID had fewer deletions and N-nucleotide insertions, and highly modified clones with 13 or more V deletions were absent from CVID. According to the authors, finding the cause of the higher clonality in CVID would require sequencing the repertoires of T cell subpopulations.

The receptor was derived from a human donor with common variable immunodeficiency. The specimen sequenced was peripheral blood mononuclear cells. The chain links TRBV20-1 with TRBJ1-5; TRBD1 aligns with 8 central bases. This receptor has the CDR3 CSARVPAGGRSNQPQHF. The CDR3 DNA, read in part, is TGCAGTGCTAGAGTTCCCGCAGGGGGCAGGAGCAATCAGCCC.